A single T cell receptor beta chain is shown here with its context. This clone has just one count. The target of this receptor is not known. The record has no base qualities; no much larger clone is one base away. The CDR3 contains 14 residues, cysteine and phenylalanine counted. The read is trimmed to its CDR3 DNA, 42 bases read in frame from base 1. From a lookup of the germline V gene, CDR1 and CDR2 are MNHEY and SVGAGI. Trimming at the junction amounts to 2 bases on V and 6 bases on J, and the germline ends lie 10 bases apart. The source of the sample is a study of technical replicates of blood from a few donors (dated by TCRdb to about 2017). The library was obtained by the immunoSEQ multiplex PCR assay. This is the immuneACCESS table as TCRdb keeps it, with only in-frame sequences that have V and J called. A part of the clones is gone; compared with another copy, unresolved V genes explain less than half, and the rest is unexplained. This sample is represented by more than 65,000 clones; about 81% of them were singletons. The ten largest clones represent around 3.9% of the sample.

Rearrangement joined TRBV6-5 to TRBJ2-2; a tentative D match to TRBD1 spans 5 bases. This TCR was sampled from a human donor in good health. Some clones in this sample may be carry-over from other donors' samples. Source material: PBMCs. Here is the DNA: TGTGCCAGCAGTTACGGCAGGGCCCCCGGGGAGCTGTTTTTT. This gives the protein CASSYGRAPGELFF.